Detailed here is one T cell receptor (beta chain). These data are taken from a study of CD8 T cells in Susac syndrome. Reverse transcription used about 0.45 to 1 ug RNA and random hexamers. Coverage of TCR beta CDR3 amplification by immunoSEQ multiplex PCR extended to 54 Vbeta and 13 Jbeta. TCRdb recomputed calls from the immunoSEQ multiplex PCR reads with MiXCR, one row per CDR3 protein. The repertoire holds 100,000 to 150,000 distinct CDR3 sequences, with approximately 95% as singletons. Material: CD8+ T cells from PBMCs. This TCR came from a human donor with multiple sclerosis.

This CDR3 is CASKWKAWNTEAFF. In nucleotides, the CDR3 is TGTGCCAGCAAGTGGAAGGCCTGGAACACTGAAGCTTTCTTT. The chain joins TRBV13 to TRBJ1-1; D is unresolved. Between the trimmed V and J ends, which lost 7 bases and 1 base, there was a span of 13 bases. The V gene's germline CDR1 is PRHDT and CDR2 FYEKMQ (reference sequence). The length of the CDR3 is 14 residues.